This T cell receptor beta chain stems from a study of control samples from healthy donors and cancer patients. Profiled with immunoSEQ multiplex PCR; TCRdb holds only in-frame clones, not every one. The data show 160,000 or so clones, with 92% seen just once and roughly 0.7% held by the top ten. The sample was blood. The TCR originated in a woman aged 25 to 45 in good health.

The CDR3 sequence is CASSFLGHNEQYF. The DNA of the CDR3 is TGCGCCAGCAGCTTTCTCGGCCACAACGAGCAGTACTTC. This chain links TRBV5-1 with TRBJ2-7, with no clear D. This CDR3 is 13 amino acids long. Germline-derived CDR1 and CDR2 are SGHRS and YFSETQ. The V end lost 2 bases, the J end lost 5 bases, and 11 bases lay between the germline ends. Combining the CDR3 with reference TRBV5-1 and TRBJ2-7 gives the whole variable domain KAGVTQTPRYLIKTRGQQVTLSCSPISGHRSVSWYQQTPGQGLQFLFEYFSETQRNKGNFPGRFSGRQFSNSRSEMNVSTLELGDSALYLCASSFLGHNEQYFGPGTRLTVT.